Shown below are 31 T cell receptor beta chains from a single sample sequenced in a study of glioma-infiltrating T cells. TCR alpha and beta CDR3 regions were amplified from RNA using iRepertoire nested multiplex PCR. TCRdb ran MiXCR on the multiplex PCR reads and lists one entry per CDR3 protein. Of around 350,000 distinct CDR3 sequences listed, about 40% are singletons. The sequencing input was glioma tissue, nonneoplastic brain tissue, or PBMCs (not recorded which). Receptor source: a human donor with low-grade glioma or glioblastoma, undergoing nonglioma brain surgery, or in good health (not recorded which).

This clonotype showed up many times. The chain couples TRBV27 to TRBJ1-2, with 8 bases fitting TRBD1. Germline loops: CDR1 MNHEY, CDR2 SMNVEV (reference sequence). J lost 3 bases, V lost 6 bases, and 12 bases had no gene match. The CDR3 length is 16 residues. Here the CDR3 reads CASSLFPLQGDYGYTF. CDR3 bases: TGTGCCAGCAGCCTCTTTCCCTTACAGGGGGACTATGGCTACACCTTC.

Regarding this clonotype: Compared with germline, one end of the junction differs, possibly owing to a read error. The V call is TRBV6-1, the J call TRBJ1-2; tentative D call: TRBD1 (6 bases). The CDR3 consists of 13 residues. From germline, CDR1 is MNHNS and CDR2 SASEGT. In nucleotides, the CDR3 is TGTGCCATCAGTGCGGACAGTCTTCGAGGCTACACCTTC. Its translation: CAISADSLRGYTF.

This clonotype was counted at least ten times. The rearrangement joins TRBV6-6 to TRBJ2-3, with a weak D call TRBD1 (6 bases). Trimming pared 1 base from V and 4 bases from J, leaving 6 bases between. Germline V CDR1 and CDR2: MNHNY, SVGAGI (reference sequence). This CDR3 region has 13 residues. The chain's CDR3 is CASSYYRADTQYF. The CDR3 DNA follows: TGTGCCAGCAGTTACTACAGGGCAGATACGCAGTATTTT.

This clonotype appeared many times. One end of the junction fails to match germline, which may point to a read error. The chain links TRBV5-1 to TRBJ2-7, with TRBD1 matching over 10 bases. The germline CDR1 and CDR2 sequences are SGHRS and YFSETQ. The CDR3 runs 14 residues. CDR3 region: CASSLLGQGYEQYF. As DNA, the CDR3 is TGTGCCAGCAGTTTACTGGGACAGGGGTACGAGCAGTACTTC.

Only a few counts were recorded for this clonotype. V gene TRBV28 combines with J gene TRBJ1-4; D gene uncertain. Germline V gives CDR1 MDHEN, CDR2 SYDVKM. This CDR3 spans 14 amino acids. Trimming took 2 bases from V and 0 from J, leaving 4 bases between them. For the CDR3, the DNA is TGTGCCAGCAGTTTACCGACAACTAATGAAAAACTGTTTTTT. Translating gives CASSLPTTNEKLFF.

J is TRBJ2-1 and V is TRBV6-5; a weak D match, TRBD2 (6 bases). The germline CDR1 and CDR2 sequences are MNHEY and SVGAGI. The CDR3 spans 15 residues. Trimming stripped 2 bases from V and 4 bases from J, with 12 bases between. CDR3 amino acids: CASSYGGQGYNEQFF. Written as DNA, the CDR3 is TGTGCCAGCAGTTACGGAGGGCAGGGATACAATGAGCAGTTCTTC.

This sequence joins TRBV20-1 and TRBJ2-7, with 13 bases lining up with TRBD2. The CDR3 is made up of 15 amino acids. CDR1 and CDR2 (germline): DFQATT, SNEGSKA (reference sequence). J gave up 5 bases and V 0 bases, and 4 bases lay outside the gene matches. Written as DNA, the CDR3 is TGCAGTGCTAGAGACCCGGGACTAGCGGGAAACGAGCAGTACTTC. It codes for CSARDPGLAGNEQYF.

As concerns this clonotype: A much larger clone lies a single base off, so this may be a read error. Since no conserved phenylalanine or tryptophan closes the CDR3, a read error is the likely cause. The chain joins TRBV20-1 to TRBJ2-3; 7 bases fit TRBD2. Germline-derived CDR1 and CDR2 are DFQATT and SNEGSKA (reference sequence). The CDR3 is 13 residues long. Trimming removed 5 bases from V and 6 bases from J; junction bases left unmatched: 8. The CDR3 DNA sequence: TGCAGTGCTGGGTCCGGGGGAGGGGATACGCAGTATTTA. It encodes CSAGSGGGDTQYL.

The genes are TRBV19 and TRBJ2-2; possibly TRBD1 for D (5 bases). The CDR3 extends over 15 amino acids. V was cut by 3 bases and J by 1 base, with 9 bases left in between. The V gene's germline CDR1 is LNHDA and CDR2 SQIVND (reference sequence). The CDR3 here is CASSMAGRNTGELFF. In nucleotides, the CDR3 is TGTGCCAGTAGTATGGCAGGGCGGAACACCGGGGAGCTGTTTTTT.

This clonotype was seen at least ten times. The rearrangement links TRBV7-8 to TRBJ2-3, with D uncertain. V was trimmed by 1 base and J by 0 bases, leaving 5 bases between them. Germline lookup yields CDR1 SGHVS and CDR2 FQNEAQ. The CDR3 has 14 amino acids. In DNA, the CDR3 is TGTGCCAGCAGCTTAGATTCTAGCACAGATACGCAGTATTTT. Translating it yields CASSLDSSTDTQYF. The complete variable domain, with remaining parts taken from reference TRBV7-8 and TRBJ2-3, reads GAGVSQSPRYKVAKRGQDVALRCDPISGHVSLFWYQQALGQGPEFLTYFQNEAQLDKSGLPSDRFFAERPEGSVSTLKIQRTQQEDSAVYLCASSLDSSTDTQYFGPGTRLTVL.

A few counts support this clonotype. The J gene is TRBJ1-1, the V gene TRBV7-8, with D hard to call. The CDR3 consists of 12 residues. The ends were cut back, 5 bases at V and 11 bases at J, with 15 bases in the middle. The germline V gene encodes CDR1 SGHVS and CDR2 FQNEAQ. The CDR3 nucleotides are TGTGCCAGCAGCCCGGCCCCGGACCGCGCTTTCTTT. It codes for CASSPAPDRAFF.

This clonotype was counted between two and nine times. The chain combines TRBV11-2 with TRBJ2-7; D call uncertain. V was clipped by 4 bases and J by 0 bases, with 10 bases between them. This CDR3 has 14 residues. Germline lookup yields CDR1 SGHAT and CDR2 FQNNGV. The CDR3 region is CASSSKDNSYEQYF. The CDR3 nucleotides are TGTGCCAGCAGCTCCAAAGACAACTCCTACGAGCAGTACTTC.

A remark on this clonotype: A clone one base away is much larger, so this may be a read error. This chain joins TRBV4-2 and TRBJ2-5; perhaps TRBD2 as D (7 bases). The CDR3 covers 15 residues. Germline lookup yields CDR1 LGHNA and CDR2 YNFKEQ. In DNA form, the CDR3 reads TGTACCAGCAGCTTAGTTCTAGCGGAGGGGGTGACCCAGTACTTC. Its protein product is CTSSLVLAEGVTQYF.

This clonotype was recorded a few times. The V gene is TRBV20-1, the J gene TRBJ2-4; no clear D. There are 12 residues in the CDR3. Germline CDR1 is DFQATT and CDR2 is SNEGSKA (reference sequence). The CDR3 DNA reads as TGCAGCCACGGGCTAGCCAAAAACATTCAGTACTTC. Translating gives CSHGLAKNIQYF.

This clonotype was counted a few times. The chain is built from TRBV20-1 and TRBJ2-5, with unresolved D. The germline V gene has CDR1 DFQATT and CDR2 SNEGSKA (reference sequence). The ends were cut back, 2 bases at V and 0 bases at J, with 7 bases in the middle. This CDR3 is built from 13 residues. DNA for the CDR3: TGCAGTGCTAGAAGAACAGACCAAGAGACCCAGTACTTC. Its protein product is CSARRTDQETQYF.

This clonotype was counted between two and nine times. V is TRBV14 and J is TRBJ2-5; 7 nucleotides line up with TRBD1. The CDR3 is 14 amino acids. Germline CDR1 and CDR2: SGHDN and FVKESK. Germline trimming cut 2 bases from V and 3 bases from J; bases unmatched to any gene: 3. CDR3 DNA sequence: TGTGCCAGCAGCCAACTCACAGGGGAAGAGACCCAGTACTTC. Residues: CASSQLTGEETQYF.

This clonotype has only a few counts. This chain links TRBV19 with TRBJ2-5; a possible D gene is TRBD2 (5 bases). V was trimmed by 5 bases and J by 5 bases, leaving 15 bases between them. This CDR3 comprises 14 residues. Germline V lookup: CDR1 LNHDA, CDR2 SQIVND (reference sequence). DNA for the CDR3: TGTGCCAGTAGTTCGGCTAGCTGGCGGGAGACCCAGTACTTC. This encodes CASSSASWRETQYF.

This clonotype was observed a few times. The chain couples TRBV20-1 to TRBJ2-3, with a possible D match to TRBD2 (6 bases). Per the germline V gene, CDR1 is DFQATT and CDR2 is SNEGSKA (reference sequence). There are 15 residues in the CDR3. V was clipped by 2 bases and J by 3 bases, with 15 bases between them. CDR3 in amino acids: CSARRRWRDTDTQYF. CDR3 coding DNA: TGCAGTGCTAGAAGGAGGTGGCGGGATACAGATACGCAGTATTTT.

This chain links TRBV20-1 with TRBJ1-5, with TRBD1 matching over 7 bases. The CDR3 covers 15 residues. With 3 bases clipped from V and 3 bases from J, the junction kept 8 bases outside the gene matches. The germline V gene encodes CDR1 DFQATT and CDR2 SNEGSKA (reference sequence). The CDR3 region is CSASPPGTVNQPQHF. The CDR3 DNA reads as TGCAGTGCTAGTCCACCCGGGACAGTCAATCAGCCCCAGCATTTT.

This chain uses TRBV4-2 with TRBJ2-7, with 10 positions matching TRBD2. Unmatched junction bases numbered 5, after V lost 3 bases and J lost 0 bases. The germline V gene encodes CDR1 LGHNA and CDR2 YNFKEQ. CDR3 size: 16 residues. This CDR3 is CASSHHTSGDSYEQYF. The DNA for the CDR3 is TGTGCCAGCAGCCACCATACTAGCGGGGACTCCTACGAGCAGTACTTC.

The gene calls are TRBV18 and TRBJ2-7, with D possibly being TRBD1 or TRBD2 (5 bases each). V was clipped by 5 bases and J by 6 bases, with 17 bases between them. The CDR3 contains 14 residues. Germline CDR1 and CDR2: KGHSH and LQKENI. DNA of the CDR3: TGTGCCAGCTCAGACCGGGGCCCCCTCGGCGAGCAGTACTTC. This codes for CASSDRGPLGEQYF.

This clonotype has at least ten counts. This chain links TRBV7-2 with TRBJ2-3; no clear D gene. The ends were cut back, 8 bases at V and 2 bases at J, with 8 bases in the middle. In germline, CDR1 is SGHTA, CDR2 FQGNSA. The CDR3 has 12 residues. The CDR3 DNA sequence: TGTGCCAGCGCGACCCTCACAGATACGCAGTATTTT. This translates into CASATLTDTQYF.

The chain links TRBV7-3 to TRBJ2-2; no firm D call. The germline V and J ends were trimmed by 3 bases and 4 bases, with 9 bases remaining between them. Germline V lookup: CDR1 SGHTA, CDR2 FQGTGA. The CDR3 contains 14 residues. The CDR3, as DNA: TGTGCCAGCAGCTTGGGCAGAACCACCGGGGAGCTGTTTTTT. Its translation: CASSLGRTTGELFF.

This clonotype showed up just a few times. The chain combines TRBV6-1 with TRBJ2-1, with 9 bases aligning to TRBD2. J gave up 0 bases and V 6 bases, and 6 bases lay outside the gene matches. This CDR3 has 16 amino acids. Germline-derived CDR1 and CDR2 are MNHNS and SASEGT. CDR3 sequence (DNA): TGTGCCAGCAGGCTGGAGACTAGCGGCTCCTACAATGAGCAGTTCTTC. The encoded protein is CASRLETSGSYNEQFF.

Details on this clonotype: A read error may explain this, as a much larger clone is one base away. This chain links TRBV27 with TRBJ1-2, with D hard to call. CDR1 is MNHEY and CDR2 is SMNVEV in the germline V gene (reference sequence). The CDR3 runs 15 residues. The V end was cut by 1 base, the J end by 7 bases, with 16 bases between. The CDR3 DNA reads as TGTGCCAGCAGTTTATGGAGCTACTCTCAATCTGGCTACACCTTC. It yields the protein CASSLWSYSQSGYTF.

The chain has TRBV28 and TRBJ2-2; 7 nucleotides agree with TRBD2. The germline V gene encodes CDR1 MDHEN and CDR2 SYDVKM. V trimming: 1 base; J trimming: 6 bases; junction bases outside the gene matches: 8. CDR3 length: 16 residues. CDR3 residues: CASSLFGGLVSGELFF. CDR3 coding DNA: TGTGCCAGCAGTTTATTCGGGGGGTTGGTTTCCGGGGAGCTGTTTTTT. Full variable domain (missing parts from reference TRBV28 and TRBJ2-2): DVKVTQSSRYLVKRTGEKVFLECVQDMDHENMFWYRQDPGLGLRLIYFSYDVKMKEKGDIPEGYSVSREKKERFSLILESASTNQTSMYLCASSLFGGLVSGELFFGEGSRLTVL.

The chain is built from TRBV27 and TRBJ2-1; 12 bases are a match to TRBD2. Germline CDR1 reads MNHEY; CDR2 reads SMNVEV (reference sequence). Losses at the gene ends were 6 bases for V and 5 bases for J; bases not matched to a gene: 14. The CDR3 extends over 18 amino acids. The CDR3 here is CASSQQGRLAGVHNEQFF. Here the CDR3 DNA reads TGTGCCAGCAGCCAACAAGGCAGACTAGCGGGGGTACACAATGAGCAGTTCTTC.

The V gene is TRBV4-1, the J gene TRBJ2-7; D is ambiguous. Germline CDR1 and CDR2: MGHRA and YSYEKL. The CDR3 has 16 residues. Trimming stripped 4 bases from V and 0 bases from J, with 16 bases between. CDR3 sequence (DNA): TGCGCCAGCAGCCGCCATTGGACCCTCGTCTCCTACGAGCAGTACTTC. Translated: CASSRHWTLVSYEQYF.

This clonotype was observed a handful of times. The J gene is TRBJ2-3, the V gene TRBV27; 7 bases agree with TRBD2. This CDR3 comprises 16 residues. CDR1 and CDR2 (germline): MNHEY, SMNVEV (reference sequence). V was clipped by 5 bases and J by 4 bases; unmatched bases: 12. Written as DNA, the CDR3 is TGTGCCAGCAGTCGTGGACTAGATGGAGCGCCAGATACGCAGTATTTT. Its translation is CASSRGLDGAPDTQYF.

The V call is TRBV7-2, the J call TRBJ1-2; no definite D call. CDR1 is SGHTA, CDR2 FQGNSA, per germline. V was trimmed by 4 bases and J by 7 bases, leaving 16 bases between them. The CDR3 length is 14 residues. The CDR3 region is CASSSSPWGGGYTF. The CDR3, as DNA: TGTGCCAGCAGCTCATCACCTTGGGGAGGTGGCTACACCTTC.

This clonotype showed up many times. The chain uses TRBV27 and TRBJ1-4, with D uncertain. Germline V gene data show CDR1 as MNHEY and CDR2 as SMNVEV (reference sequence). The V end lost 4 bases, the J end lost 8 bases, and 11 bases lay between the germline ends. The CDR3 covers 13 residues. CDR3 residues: CASSSFIVEKLFF. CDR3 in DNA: TGTGCCAGCAGTTCCTTTATCGTCGAAAAACTGTTTTTT.